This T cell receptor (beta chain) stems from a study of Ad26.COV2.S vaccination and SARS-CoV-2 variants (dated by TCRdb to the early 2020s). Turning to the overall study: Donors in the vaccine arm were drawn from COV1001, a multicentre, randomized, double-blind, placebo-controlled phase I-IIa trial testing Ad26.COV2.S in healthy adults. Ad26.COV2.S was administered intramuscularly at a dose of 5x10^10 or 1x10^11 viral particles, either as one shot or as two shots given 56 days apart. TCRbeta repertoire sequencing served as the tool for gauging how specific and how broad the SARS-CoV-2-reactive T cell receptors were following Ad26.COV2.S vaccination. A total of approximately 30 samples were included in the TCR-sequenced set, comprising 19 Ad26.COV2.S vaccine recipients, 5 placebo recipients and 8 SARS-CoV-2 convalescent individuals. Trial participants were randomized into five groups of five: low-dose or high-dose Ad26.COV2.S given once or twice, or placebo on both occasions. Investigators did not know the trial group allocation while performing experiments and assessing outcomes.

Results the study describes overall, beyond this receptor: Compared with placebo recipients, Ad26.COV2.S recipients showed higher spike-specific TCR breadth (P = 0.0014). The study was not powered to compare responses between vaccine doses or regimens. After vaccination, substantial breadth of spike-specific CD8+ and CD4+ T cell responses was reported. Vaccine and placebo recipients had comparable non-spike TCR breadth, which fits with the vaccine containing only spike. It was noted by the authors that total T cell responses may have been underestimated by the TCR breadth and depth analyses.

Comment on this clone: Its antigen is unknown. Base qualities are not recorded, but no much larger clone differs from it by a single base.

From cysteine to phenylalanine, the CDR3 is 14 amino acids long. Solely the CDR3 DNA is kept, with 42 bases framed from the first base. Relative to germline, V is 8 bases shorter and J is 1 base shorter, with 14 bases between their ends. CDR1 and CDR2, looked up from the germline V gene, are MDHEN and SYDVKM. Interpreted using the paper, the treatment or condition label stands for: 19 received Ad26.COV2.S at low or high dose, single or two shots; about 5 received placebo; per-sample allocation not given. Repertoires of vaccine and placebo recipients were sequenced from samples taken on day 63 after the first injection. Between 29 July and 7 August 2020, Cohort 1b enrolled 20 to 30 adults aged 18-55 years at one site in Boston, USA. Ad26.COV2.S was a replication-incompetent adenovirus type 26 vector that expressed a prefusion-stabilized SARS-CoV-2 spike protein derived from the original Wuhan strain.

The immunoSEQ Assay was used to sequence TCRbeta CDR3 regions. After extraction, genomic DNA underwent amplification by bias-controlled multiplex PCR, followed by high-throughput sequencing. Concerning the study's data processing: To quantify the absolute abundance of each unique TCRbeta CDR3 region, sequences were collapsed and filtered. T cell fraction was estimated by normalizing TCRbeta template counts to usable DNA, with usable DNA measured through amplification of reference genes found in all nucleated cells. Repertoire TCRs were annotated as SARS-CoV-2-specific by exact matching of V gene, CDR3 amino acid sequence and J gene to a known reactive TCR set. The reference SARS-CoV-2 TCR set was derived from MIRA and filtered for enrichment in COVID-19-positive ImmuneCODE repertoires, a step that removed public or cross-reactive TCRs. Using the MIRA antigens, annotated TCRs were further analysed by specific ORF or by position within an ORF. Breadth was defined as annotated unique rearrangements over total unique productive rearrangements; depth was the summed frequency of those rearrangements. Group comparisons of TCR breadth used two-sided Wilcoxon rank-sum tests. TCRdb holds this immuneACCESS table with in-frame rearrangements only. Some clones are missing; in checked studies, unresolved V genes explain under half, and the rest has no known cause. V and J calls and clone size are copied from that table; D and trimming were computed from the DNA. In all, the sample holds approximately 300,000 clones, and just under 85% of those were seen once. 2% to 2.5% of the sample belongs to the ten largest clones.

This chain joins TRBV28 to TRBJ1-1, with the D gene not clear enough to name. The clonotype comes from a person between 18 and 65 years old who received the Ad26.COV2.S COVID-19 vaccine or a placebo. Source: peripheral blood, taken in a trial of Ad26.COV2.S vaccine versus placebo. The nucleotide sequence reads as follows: TGTGCCAGCTATAAATCGAGGGCGAACACTGAAGCTTTCTTT. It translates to CASYKSRANTEAFF.